This T cell receptor (beta chain) was captured by sequencing in a study of blood T cell repertoires in COVID-19. The overall study: Both acute and convalescent COVID-19 samples were obtained from the United States, Italy and Spain.

Original handling: Nucleated cell counts were estimated from reference gene primer amplification. This table comes from immunoSEQ multiplex PCR, and its TCRdb copy is limited to in-frame clones, with some not included. V, J and clone size are taken as reported in that table, and D and trimming were inferred from the DNA itself. The sample lists under 55,000 clones, around 90% occurring once. Germline V gene sequence: CDR1 GTSNPN, CDR2 SVGIG (reference sequence). Trimming removed 0 bases from V and 3 bases from J, with 6 bases in between. CDR3 size: 13 residues. The sequence came from a woman of 80 years or more with active COVID-19. The chain has TRBV30 and TRBJ1-3; no definite D call. The sequencing sample was made of peripheral blood. This CDR3 reads CAWSVAVGNTIYF. The DNA for the CDR3 is TGTGCCTGGAGTGTAGCCGTTGGAAACACCATATATTTT.